Given below is one TCR beta chain in context. TCRdb keeps only in-frame clones here, not all; method: immunoSEQ multiplex PCR. The table has under 65,000 clones, roughly 92% seen once. This entry belongs to a study of technical replicates of blood from several donors. CDR1 is MNHEY and CDR2 is SMNVEV in the germline V gene (reference sequence). Trimming cost V 0 bases and J 9 bases, with 11 bases left between them. CDR3 size: 13 residues. The rearrangement links TRBV27 to TRBJ1-1; D remains ambiguous. This clonotype originated in a human donor in good health. Some clones in this sample may be carry-over from other donors' samples. The specimen was PBMCs. The CDR3 spells CASSLSRQTQAFF. The CDR3 DNA reads as TGTGCCAGCAGTTTATCGCGGCAGACCCAAGCTTTCTTT.